The clone carrying this TCR beta chain was seen just once. These data are taken from a study of blood T cell repertoires in COVID-19. Background on the study: The origin of the acute and convalescent COVID-19 samples was the United States, Italy and Spain. Sample material is recorded as cDNA or gDNA derived from T cells, B-cell-depleted T cells, or PBMCs.

CDR3 size: 14 residues. Germline lookup yields CDR1 MNHEY and CDR2 SVGEGT. The V gene end was trimmed by 4 bases and the J gene end by 7 bases; junction bases not matched to a gene: 7. In the original processing: Reference gene primer amplification in the assay estimated nucleated cell counts. Sequenced by immunoSEQ multiplex PCR; TCRdb stores in-frame clones only, minus some. Clonal size and the V and J genes are those of that table, whereas D and trimming came from the DNA. The sample has about 59,000 clones, 70% to 80% seen once; the top ten hold around 12%. The rearrangement joins TRBV6-2 or TRBV6-3 to TRBJ2-3; 8 bases map to TRBD2. The sequenced material came from peripheral blood. The receptor comes from a man of 80 years or more with acute or convalescent COVID-19. This CDR3 reads CASSFSRGANTQYF. The CDR3, as DNA: TGTGCCAGCAGTTTCTCGCGGGGGGCGAATACGCAGTATTTT.